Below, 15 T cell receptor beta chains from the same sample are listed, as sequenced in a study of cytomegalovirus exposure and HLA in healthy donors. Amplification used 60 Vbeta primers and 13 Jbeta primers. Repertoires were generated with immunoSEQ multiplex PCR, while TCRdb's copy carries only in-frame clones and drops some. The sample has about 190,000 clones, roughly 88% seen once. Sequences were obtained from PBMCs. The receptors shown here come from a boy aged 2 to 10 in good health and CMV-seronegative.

CDR3: CASSIRGGPGAQYF. The CDR3 DNA is TGTGCCAGTAGTATAAGGGGAGGGCCGGGGGCCCAGTACTTC. V gene TRBV19 combines with J gene TRBJ2-5, with TRBD2 identical over 7 bases. V lost 2 bases, J lost 9 bases, and 9 bases stayed unmatched. CDR1 and CDR2 from the germline V gene are LNHDA and SQIVND (reference sequence). CDR3 length: 14 residues. Based on the CDR3 plus reference TRBV19 and TRBJ2-5, the full variable domain is DGGITQSPKYLFRKEGQNVTLSCEQNLNHDAMYWYRQDPGQGLRLIYYSQIVNDFQKGDIAEGYSVSREKKESFPLTVTSAQKNPTAFYLCASSIRGGPGAQYFGPGTRLLVL.

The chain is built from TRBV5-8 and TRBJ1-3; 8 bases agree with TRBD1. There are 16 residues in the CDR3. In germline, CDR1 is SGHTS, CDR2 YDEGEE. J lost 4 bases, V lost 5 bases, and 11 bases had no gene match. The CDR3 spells CASRPWTGQGGNTIYF. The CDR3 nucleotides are TGTGCCAGCAGGCCCTGGACAGGGCAGGGCGGAAACACCATATATTTT.

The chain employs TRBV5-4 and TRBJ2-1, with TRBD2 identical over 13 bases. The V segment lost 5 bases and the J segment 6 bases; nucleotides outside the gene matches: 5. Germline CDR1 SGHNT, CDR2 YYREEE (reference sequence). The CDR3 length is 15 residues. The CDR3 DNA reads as TGTGCCAGCAGTTGGGGACTAGCGGGGAGCAATGAGCAGTTCTTC. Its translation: CASSWGLAGSNEQFF.

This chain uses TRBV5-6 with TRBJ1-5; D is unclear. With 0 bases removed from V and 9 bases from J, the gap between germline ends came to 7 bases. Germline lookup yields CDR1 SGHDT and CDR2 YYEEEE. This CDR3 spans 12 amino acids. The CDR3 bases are TGTGCCAGCAGCTTGGGAGGGTCGCCCCAGCATTTT. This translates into CASSLGGSPQHF.

CDR3 DNA: TGTGCCAGCAGCTTACCCCCCTCTAGCGGGAGGGGTATCCAGTACTTC. The encoded protein is CASSLPPSSGRGIQYF. The chain is built from TRBV7-2 and TRBJ2-5, with 12 bases that match TRBD2. Per the germline V gene, CDR1 is SGHTA and CDR2 is FQGNSA. J lost 10 bases, V lost 2 bases, and 11 bases had no gene match. CDR3 size: 16 residues. The entire variable domain, with the rest obtained from reference TRBV7-2 and TRBJ2-5, is as follows: GAGVSQSPSNKVTEKGKDVELRCDPISGHTALYWYRQSLGQGLEFLIYFQGNSAPDKSGLPSDRFSAERTGGSVSTLTIQRTQQEDSAVYLCASSLPPSSGRGIQYFGPGTRLLVL.

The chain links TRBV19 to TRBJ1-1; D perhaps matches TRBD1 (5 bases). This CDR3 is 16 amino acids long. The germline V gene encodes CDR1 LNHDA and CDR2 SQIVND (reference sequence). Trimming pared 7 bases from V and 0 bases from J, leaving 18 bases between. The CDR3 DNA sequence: TGTGCCAGTACCTCAAGGACAACTTCCATGAACACTGAAGCTTTCTTT. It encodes CASTSRTTSMNTEAFF.

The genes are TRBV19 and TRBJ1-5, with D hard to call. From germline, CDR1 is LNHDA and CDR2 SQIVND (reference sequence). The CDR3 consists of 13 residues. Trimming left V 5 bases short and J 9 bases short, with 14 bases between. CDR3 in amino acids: CASSVTLVRPQHF. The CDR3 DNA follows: TGTGCCAGTAGTGTGACACTTGTAAGGCCCCAGCATTTT.

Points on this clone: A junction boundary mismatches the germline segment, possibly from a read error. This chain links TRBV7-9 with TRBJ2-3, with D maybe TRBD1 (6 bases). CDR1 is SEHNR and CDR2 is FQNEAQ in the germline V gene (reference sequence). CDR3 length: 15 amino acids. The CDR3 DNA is TGTGCCAGCAGCTTAGAAGGGACATACACAAATACGCAGTATTTT. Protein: CASSLEGTYTNTQYF.

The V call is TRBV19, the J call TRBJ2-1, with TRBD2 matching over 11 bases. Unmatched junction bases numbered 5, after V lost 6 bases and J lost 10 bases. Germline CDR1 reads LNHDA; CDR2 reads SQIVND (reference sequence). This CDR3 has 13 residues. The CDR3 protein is CASRTSGITEQFF. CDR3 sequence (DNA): TGTGCCAGTAGGACTAGCGGGATTACAGAGCAGTTCTTC. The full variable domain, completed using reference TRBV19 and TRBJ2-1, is DGGITQSPKYLFRKEGQNVTLSCEQNLNHDAMYWYRQDPGQGLRLIYYSQIVNDFQKGDIAEGYSVSREKKESFPLTVTSAQKNPTAFYLCASRTSGITEQFFGPGTRLTVL.

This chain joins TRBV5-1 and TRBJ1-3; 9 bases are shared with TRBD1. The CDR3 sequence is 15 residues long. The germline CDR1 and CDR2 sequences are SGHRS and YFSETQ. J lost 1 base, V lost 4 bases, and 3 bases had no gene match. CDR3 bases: TGCGCCAGCAGCCGACAGGGGGAATCTGGAAACACCATATATTTT. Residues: CASSRQGESGNTIYF.

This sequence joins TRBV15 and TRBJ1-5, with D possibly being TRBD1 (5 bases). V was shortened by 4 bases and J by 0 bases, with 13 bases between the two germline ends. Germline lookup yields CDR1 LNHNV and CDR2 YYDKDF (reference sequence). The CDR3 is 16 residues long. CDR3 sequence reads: CATSILDIYSNQPQHF. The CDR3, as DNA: TGTGCCACCAGCATACTGGACATTTATAGCAATCAGCCCCAGCATTTT.

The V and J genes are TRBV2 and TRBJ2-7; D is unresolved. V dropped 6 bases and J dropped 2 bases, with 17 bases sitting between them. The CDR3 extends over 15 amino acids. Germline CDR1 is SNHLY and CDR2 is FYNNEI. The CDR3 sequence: CASRDDSSLTYEQYF. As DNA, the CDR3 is TGTGCCAGCAGGGATGACTCCTCTTTAACCTACGAGCAGTACTTC. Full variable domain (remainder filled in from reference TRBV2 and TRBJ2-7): EPEVTQTPSHQVTQMGQEVILRCVPISNHLYFYWYRQILGQKVEFLVSFYNNEISEKSEIFDDQFSVERPDGSNFTLKIRSTKLEDSAMYFCASRDDSSLTYEQYFGPGTRLTVT.

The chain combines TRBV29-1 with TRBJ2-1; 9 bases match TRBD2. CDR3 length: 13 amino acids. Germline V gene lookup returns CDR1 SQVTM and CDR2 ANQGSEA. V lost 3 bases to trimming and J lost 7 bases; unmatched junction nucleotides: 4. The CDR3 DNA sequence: TGCAGCGTTGATAGCGGGAGACGTAATGAGCAGTTCTTC. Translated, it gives CSVDSGRRNEQFF.

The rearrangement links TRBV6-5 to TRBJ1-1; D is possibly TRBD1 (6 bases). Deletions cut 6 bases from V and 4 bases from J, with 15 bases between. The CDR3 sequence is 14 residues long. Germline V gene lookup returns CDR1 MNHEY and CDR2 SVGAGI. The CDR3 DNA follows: TGTGCCAGCAGCGAGGGGGGGCGTAGCACTGAAGCTTTCTTT. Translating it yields CASSEGGRSTEAFF.

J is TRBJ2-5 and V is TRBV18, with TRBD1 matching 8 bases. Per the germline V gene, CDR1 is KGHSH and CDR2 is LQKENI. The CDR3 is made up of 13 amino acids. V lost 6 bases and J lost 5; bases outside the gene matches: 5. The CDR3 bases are TGTGCCAGCTCGCTCCACAGGGGGGAGACCCAGTACTTC. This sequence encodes CASSLHRGETQYF.